Following are 21 T cell receptor beta chains from one sample sequenced in a study of radiation and T cells in renal cell carcinoma. Sequenced by immunoSEQ multiplex PCR; TCRdb stores in-frame clones only, minus some. The sample lists 100,000 to 150,000 clones; around 89% were seen once. This sample's time point: blood 2 weeks post-SBRT. As to treatment: 15 Gy SBRT to primary tumor, nephrectomy 4 weeks later. The material sequenced was blood, taken from a patient whose treatment included radiotherapy and nephrectomy. Receptors were obtained from a woman aged 70-85 years with renal cell carcinoma.

The chain uses TRBV19 and TRBJ2-6, with unresolved D. V dropped 5 bases and J dropped 0 bases, with 5 bases sitting between them. Germline CDR1 and CDR2: LNHDA and SQIVND (reference sequence). This CDR3 contains 14 residues. In DNA, the CDR3 is TGTGCCAGTAGTCCGACCTCTGGGGCCAACGTCCTGACTTTC. Its translation is CASSPTSGANVLTF. Full variable domain (missing parts from reference TRBV19 and TRBJ2-6): DGGITQSPKYLFRKEGQNVTLSCEQNLNHDAMYWYRQDPGQGLRLIYYSQIVNDFQKGDIAEGYSVSREKKESFPLTVTSAQKNPTAFYLCASSPTSGANVLTFGAGSRLTVL.

This clone was counted a few times. The V call is TRBV9, the J call TRBJ2-3; possible D gene TRBD2, 5 bases. This CDR3 is built from 15 residues. V lost 0 bases to trimming and J lost 1 base, with 9 bases between them. Germline V gives CDR1 SGDLS, CDR2 YYNGEE. The CDR3 region is CASSVVDSGTDTQYF. CDR3 sequence (DNA): TGTGCCAGCAGCGTAGTTGATAGCGGCACAGATACGCAGTATTTT.

V is TRBV4-2 and J is TRBJ2-7, with D possibly matching TRBD1 (5 bases). The germline CDR1 and CDR2 sequences are LGHNA and YNFKEQ. The CDR3 runs to 15 residues. Deletions cut 2 bases from V and 5 bases from J, with 16 bases between. The CDR3 coding sequence is TGTGCCAGCAGCCAATCCCTGGGCAGGGCGGACGAGCAGTACTTC. The encoded protein is CASSQSLGRADEQYF.

The chain uses TRBV12-5 and TRBJ1-2, with a weak D call TRBD1 (6 bases). The length of the CDR3 is 14 residues. The V end lost 6 bases, the J end lost 4 bases, and 15 bases lay between the germline ends. CDR1 LGHNT and CDR2 FRNRAP come from the germline V gene. As DNA, the CDR3 is TGTGCTAGTGGGATGGACAGTAGGGCCTATGGCTACACCTTC. Translating gives CASGMDSRAYGYTF.

The rearrangement links TRBV4-1 to TRBJ2-1; D may match TRBD1 or TRBD2 (5 bases each). CDR1 is MGHRA, CDR2 YSYEKL, per germline. Trimming took 0 bases from V and 5 from J, leaving 11 bases between them. CDR3 length: 15 amino acids. CDR3 protein: CASSQELGRNNEQFF. CDR3 nucleotide sequence: TGCGCCAGCAGCCAAGAGTTGGGACGGAACAATGAGCAGTTCTTC.

The table lists this clone with a few counts. A junction boundary mismatches the germline segment, possibly from a read error. The chain uses TRBV7-9 and TRBJ2-3; a possible D gene is TRBD2 (5 bases). The germline gives CDR1 SEHNR, CDR2 FQNEAQ (reference sequence). The CDR3 extends over 15 amino acids. CDR3 sequence: CASSLASSGTDTQYF. The CDR3 region has the DNA TGTGCCAGCAGCCTAGCTAGCTCGGGGACAGATACGCAGTATTTT. Full variable domain (remainder filled in from reference TRBV7-9 and TRBJ2-3): DTGVSQNPRHKITKRGQNVTFRCDPISEHNRLYWYRQTLGQGPEFLTYFQNEAQLEKSRLLSDRFSAERPKGSFSTLEIQRTEQGDSAMYLCASSLASSGTDTQYFGPGTRLTVL.

The V gene is TRBV19, the J gene TRBJ2-7; TRBD1 matches 9 bases. Trimming took 5 bases from V and 7 from J; bases not matched to a gene: 15. Germline CDR1 reads LNHDA; CDR2 reads SQIVND (reference sequence). This CDR3 is 16 amino acids long. The CDR3 DNA sequence: TGTGCCAGTAGTCCCCATCGGGGACAGGGCGGAGTGGAGCAGTACTTC. Amino acid sequence: CASSPHRGQGGVEQYF.

The chain combines TRBV5-4 with TRBJ2-3, with 10 bases matching TRBD2. CDR3 length: 13 residues. Germline CDR1 reads SGHNT; CDR2 reads YYREEE (reference sequence). The V and J ends lost 4 bases and 14 bases, in that order; junction bases with no gene match: 10. The CDR3 DNA reads as TGTGCCAGCAGCCCGGTGGGAGCGGGGGGGTCGTATTTT. It specifies CASSPVGAGGSYF. The full variable domain, in which reference TRBV5-4 and TRBJ2-3 provide the parts outside the CDR3, is ETGVTQSPTHLIKTRGQQVTLRCSSQSGHNTVSWYQQALGQGPQFIFQYYREEENGRGNFPPRFSGLQFPNYSSELNVNALELDDSALYLCASSPVGAGGSYFGPGTRLTVL.

CDR3: CASSVAGDRRQFF. For the CDR3, the DNA is TGTGCCAGCAGCGTAGCTGGGGACCGGAGGCAGTTCTTC. The chain couples TRBV9 to TRBJ2-1; D assignment may be TRBD1 or TRBD2 (5 bases each). Trimming removed 0 bases from V and 12 bases from J, with 13 bases in between. This CDR3 region has 13 residues. Germline CDR1 is SGDLS and CDR2 is YYNGEE.

J is TRBJ2-1 and V is TRBV13; 11 bases agree with TRBD2. CDR1 and CDR2 (germline): PRHDT, FYEKMQ (reference sequence). The CDR3 contains 14 residues. The V segment lost 5 bases and the J segment 7 bases; nucleotides outside the gene matches: 4. CDR3: CASSRRLAGNEQFF. The CDR3 DNA follows: TGTGCCAGCAGCCGAAGACTAGCGGGGAATGAGCAGTTCTTC.

This clone appeared a single time. This chain uses TRBV27 with TRBJ2-7; D is unresolved. This CDR3 spans 15 amino acids. V dropped 3 bases and J dropped 2 bases, with 14 bases sitting between them. Germline-derived CDR1 and CDR2 are MNHEY and SMNVEV (reference sequence). Written as DNA, the CDR3 is TGTGCCAGCAGTTTCTTACCGGGCCCTACCTACGAGCAGTACTTC. Amino acid sequence: CASSFLPGPTYEQYF.

This chain joins TRBV19 and TRBJ1-5; no reliable D call. The CDR3 spans 15 residues. Between the trimmed V and J ends, which lost 7 bases and 1 base, there was a span of 14 bases. Germline-derived CDR1 and CDR2 are LNHDA and SQIVND (reference sequence). CDR3 sequence reads: CASNGPPTSNQPQHF. CDR3 nucleotide sequence: TGTGCCAGTAACGGGCCCCCGACGAGCAATCAGCCCCAGCATTTT.

The chain links TRBV11-2 to TRBJ1-3; D is unclear. Germline V lookup: CDR1 SGHAT, CDR2 FQNNGV. The CDR3 loop spans 14 amino acids. The V gene lost 2 bases and the J gene lost 5 bases, with 10 bases spanning the gap. This CDR3 is CASSLRGGRNTIYF. The CDR3 region has the DNA TGTGCCAGCAGCTTACGGGGTGGGCGAAACACCATATATTTT.

This clone showed up just once. The rearrangement joins TRBV11-1 to TRBJ2-7; unclear D gene. CDR3 size: 15 residues. V lost 0 bases, J lost 6 bases, and 15 bases lay in between. Germline-derived CDR1 and CDR2 are SGHAT and FQDESV (reference sequence). The CDR3 region is CASSLARQPGSEQYF. CDR3 DNA sequence: TGTGCCAGCAGCTTAGCTCGGCAGCCGGGCAGCGAGCAGTACTTC.

The CDR3 loop is CASSLDGAGANVLTF. CDR3 coding DNA: TGTGCCAGCAGCTTGGATGGGGCTGGGGCCAACGTCCTGACTTTC. The chain couples TRBV5-5 to TRBJ2-6, with D uncertain. The CDR3 consists of 15 residues. Trimming removed 0 bases from V and 2 bases from J, with 6 bases in between. Germline CDR1 is SGHKS and CDR2 is YYEKEE (reference sequence). Based on the CDR3 plus reference TRBV5-5 and TRBJ2-6, the full variable domain is DAGVTQSPTHLIKTRGQQVTLRCSPISGHKSVSWYQQVLGQGPQFIFQYYEKEERGRGNFPDRFSARQFPNYSSELNVNALLLGDSALYLCASSLDGAGANVLTFGAGSRLTVL.

In this sample, this clone turned up once. Written as DNA, the CDR3 is TGCGCCAGCAGTGAGCTCCGGGGGGAAGCCAAAAACATTCAGTACTTC. Translated: CASSELRGEAKNIQYF. The chain links TRBV10-1 to TRBJ2-4; 7 bases match TRBD2. The CDR3 sequence is 16 residues long. Germline CDR1 and CDR2: WNHNN and SYGVQD (reference sequence). The V segment lost 2 bases and the J segment 0 bases; nucleotides outside the gene matches: 4.

This clone was seen only once. At the DNA level, this CDR3 is encoded by other sequences in the same sample as well. The chain combines TRBV30 with TRBJ1-3, with 8 positions matching TRBD1. The CDR3 is 15 amino acids. V lost 2 bases, J lost 4 bases, and 7 bases stayed unmatched. The germline V gene encodes CDR1 GTSNPN and CDR2 SVGIG (reference sequence). The CDR3 sequence: CAWSIQGGGGNTIYF. CDR3 DNA sequence: TGTGCCTGGAGTATACAGGGGGGCGGAGGAAACACCATATATTTT.

The chain carries TRBV6-5 and TRBJ2-1; D gene uncertain. The CDR3 covers 13 residues. Between the trimmed V and J ends, which lost 2 bases and 3 bases, there was a span of 5 bases. CDR1 is MNHEY, CDR2 SVGAGI, per germline. CDR3 coding DNA: TGTGCCAGCAGTTACGGTGACTACAATGAGCAGTTCTTC. Translation: CASSYGDYNEQFF.

The chain is built from TRBV29-1 and TRBJ2-3, with no clear D. The germline V gene has CDR1 SQVTM and CDR2 ANQGSEA. The V and J ends lost 3 bases and 2 bases respectively, with 9 bases between them. CDR3 length: 13 amino acids. The CDR3 DNA sequence: TGCAGCGTTGATGAGAAGTCCACAGATACGCAGTATTTT. Translated: CSVDEKSTDTQYF.

The rearrangement uses TRBV5-1 and TRBJ2-2; tentative D call: TRBD1 (7 bases). Germline V gene data show CDR1 as SGHRS and CDR2 as YFSETQ. With 0 bases removed from V and 4 bases from J, the gap between germline ends came to 10 bases. There are 15 residues in the CDR3. CDR3 amino acids: CASSLVQGGTGELFF. The DNA of the CDR3 is TGCGCCAGCAGCTTGGTGCAGGGGGGCACCGGGGAGCTGTTTTTT. Variable domain in full (rest from reference TRBV5-1 and TRBJ2-2): KAGVTQTPRYLIKTRGQQVTLSCSPISGHRSVSWYQQTPGQGLQFLFEYFSETQRNKGNFPGRFSGRQFSNSRSEMNVSTLELGDSALYLCASSLVQGGTGELFFGEGSRLTVL.

The V call is TRBV12-5, the J call TRBJ1-3; D unresolved. Trimming removed 4 bases from V and 2 bases from J, with 0 bases in between. The germline CDR1 and CDR2 sequences are LGHNT and FRNRAP. CDR3 length: 11 residues. The CDR3, as DNA: TGTGCTAGTGGTTCTGGAAACACCATATATTTT. Its protein is CASGSGNTIYF.